The clone carrying this TCR beta chain occurred a few times. Its antigen remains unknown. This specimen belongs to a study of blood T cells in healthy people across ages. Study-wide findings and caveats: When one million T cells were used, diversity estimates were thought to be underestimates.

This CDR3 has 16 amino acids. The J segment lost 6 bases and the V segment lost 6 bases, leaving 12 bases of the junction unmatched. Per the germline V gene, CDR1 is SEHNR and CDR2 is FQNEAQ (reference sequence). A sample-barcoded 5' primer and a J-beta primer mix were used in a second PCR of roughly 7 to 11 cycles. TCRdb re-analysed the 5' RACE reads in MiXCR, keeping a single row per CDR3 protein. Altogether around 650,000 distinct CDR3 sequences are present, around 41% being singletons, with the ten largest covering 30%. The clonotype was recovered from an older man in good health. Material: blood. V and J are TRBV7-9 and TRBJ2-1; 9 positions match TRBD1. CDR3: CASSTNRGRQGNEQFF. CDR3 sequence (DNA): TGTGCCAGCAGTACGAACAGGGGGCGTCAAGGCAATGAGCAGTTCTTC.